A selection of T cell receptor beta chains follows, all from one sample in a study of cytomegalovirus exposure and HLA in healthy donors. Sequencing was performed with immunoSEQ multiplex PCR; in TCRdb, only in-frame clones are kept and a portion is missing. The table has around 110,000 clones, roughly 80% seen once; the top ten hold approximately 23%. Sequencing input: PBMCs. The receptors here all came from a man aged 30 to 39 in good health and CMV-seropositive. Each CDR3 is given with its conserved first and last residue. The order of the fields is J gene, D gene, clone size, V gene, CDR3 DNA, CDR3 protein. D genes are given only for firm matches. Rows may omit the clone size; those that give it use once, few, many or a size class.

j_call: TRBJ1-2
d_call: -
clone_size: -
v_call: TRBV20-1
cdr3_nt: TGCAGTGCTCCTAGAGTCATTGGCTACACCTTC
cdr3_aa: CSAPRVIGYTF

j_call: TRBJ1-3
d_call: TRBD1
clone_size: -
v_call: TRBV7-9
cdr3_nt: TGTGCCAGCAGCACGACAGGGGGCTCTGGAAACACCATATATTTT
cdr3_aa: CASSTTGGSGNTIYF

j_call: TRBJ2-7
d_call: -
clone_size: -
v_call: TRBV27
cdr3_nt: TGTGCCAGCAGAAATTCGGGGGATTACGAGCAGTACTTC
cdr3_aa: CASRNSGDYEQYF

j_call: TRBJ2-7
d_call: TRBD1
clone_size: -
v_call: TRBV7-6
cdr3_nt: TGTGCCAGCAGCCCGGCTCCGGACAGGACCTACGAGCAGTACTTC
cdr3_aa: CASSPAPDRTYEQYF

j_call: TRBJ1-6
d_call: -
clone_size: -
v_call: TRBV7-3
cdr3_nt: TGTGCCAGCAGCTTATTGGGGGGATTCTCCTATAATTCACCCCTCCACTTT
cdr3_aa: CASSLLGGFSYNSPLHF

j_call: TRBJ1-5
d_call: -
clone_size: few
v_call: TRBV5-8
cdr3_nt: TGTGCCAGCAGCTTGCAGGGATATAGCAATCAGCCCCAGCATTTT
cdr3_aa: CASSLQGYSNQPQHF

j_call: TRBJ1-1
d_call: -
clone_size: -
v_call: TRBV6-1
cdr3_nt: TGTGCCAGCAGTGAGATAGTTTTTCGTGCCTTGTCCACTGAAGCTTTCTTT
cdr3_aa: CASSEIVFRALSTEAFF

j_call: TRBJ2-1
d_call: -
clone_size: -
v_call: TRBV30
cdr3_nt: TGTGCCTGGAGTGTATTAGCGGCTACCTACAATGAGCAGTTCTTC
cdr3_aa: CAWSVLAATYNEQFF

j_call: TRBJ1-6
d_call: -
clone_size: -
v_call: TRBV7-2
cdr3_nt: TGTGCCAGCAGCTTAGTTTCGTTTTCTGCAGGGGTTGGTTCACCCCTCCACTTT
cdr3_aa: CASSLVSFSAGVGSPLHF

j_call: TRBJ2-7
d_call: -
clone_size: -
v_call: TRBV19
cdr3_nt: TGTGCCAGTAGTATTGGCGGAAACTACGAGCAGTACTTC
cdr3_aa: CASSIGGNYEQYF

j_call: TRBJ2-7
d_call: -
clone_size: once
v_call: TRBV11-2
cdr3_nt: TGTGCCAGCAGCTTAGTGGGGAGCAGAGGCTACGAGCAGTACTTC
cdr3_aa: CASSLVGSRGYEQYF

j_call: TRBJ1-6
d_call: -
clone_size: -
v_call: TRBV5-1
cdr3_nt: TGCGCCAGCAGCTTGTGGGCGGGCTCCTATAATTCACCCCTCCACTTT
cdr3_aa: CASSLWAGSYNSPLHF

j_call: TRBJ1-4
d_call: -
clone_size: once
v_call: TRBV25-1
cdr3_nt: TGTGCCAGCAGCCACAACCCTTATGAAAAACTGTTTTTT
cdr3_aa: CASSHNPYEKLFF

j_call: TRBJ2-7
d_call: -
clone_size: -
v_call: TRBV6-4
cdr3_nt: TGTGCCAGCAGCACTGAGGAGGGCTACGAGCAGTACTTC
cdr3_aa: CASSTEEGYEQYF

j_call: TRBJ2-7
d_call: -
clone_size: -
v_call: TRBV14
cdr3_nt: TGTGCCAGCAGCCAATTGTCCAGGATGACCGAGCAGTACTTC
cdr3_aa: CASSQLSRMTEQYF

j_call: TRBJ2-5
d_call: TRBD1
clone_size: -
v_call: TRBV18
cdr3_nt: TGTGCCAGCTCATCGGACAGGGGCCGGGAGACCCAGTACTTC
cdr3_aa: CASSSDRGRETQYF

j_call: TRBJ1-2
d_call: -
clone_size: -
v_call: TRBV9
cdr3_nt: TGTGCCAGCAGCCCCCGGGACACCTATGGCTACACCTTC
cdr3_aa: CASSPRDTYGYTF

j_call: TRBJ1-2
d_call: -
clone_size: -
v_call: TRBV14
cdr3_nt: TGTGCCAGCAGCCATATTTCCGGGAGTCAATATGGCTACACCTTC
cdr3_aa: CASSHISGSQYGYTF

j_call: TRBJ1-2
d_call: TRBD1
clone_size: -
v_call: TRBV7-9
cdr3_nt: TGTTCCAGCAGCTTGGCTTCTTCGTGGACAGGCGATTATGGCTACACCTTC
cdr3_aa: CSSSLASSWTGDYGYTF

j_call: TRBJ2-7
d_call: -
clone_size: few
v_call: TRBV1
cdr3_nt: TGCACCAGCAGTCACAAGCGGGCTAGCGGGGAAGTCGAGCAGTACTTC
cdr3_aa: CTSSHKRASGEVEQYF

j_call: TRBJ2-7
d_call: -
clone_size: once
v_call: TRBV27
cdr3_nt: TGTGCCAGCAGTTTCAATGGGGGCCTGGGCGAGCAGTACTTC
cdr3_aa: CASSFNGGLGEQYF

j_call: TRBJ1-1
d_call: TRBD1
clone_size: -
v_call: TRBV7-9
cdr3_nt: TGTGCCAGCAGCCAGGGACAGTACACTGAAGCTTTCTTT
cdr3_aa: CASSQGQYTEAFF

j_call: TRBJ2-3
d_call: -
clone_size: few
v_call: TRBV5-6
cdr3_nt: TGTGCCAGCAGCTTTGGTACTACAGGGTTAGATACGCAGTATTTT
cdr3_aa: CASSFGTTGLDTQYF

j_call: TRBJ1-2
d_call: -
clone_size: -
v_call: TRBV4-1
cdr3_nt: TGCGCCAGCAGCCAACGTCCAGGGTCTAACTATGGCTACACCTTC
cdr3_aa: CASSQRPGSNYGYTF

j_call: TRBJ2-7
d_call: -
clone_size: -
v_call: TRBV30
cdr3_nt: TGTGCCTGGAAAACAGATTCCTACGAGCAGTACTTC
cdr3_aa: CAWKTDSYEQYF

j_call: TRBJ2-1
d_call: TRBD2
clone_size: -
v_call: TRBV4-2
cdr3_nt: TGTGCCAGCAGCCAAGATGGGCTAGCGGGAGAGTCTGAGCAGTTCTTC
cdr3_aa: CASSQDGLAGESEQFF

j_call: TRBJ2-3
d_call: -
clone_size: -
v_call: TRBV2
cdr3_nt: TGTGCCAGCACCCGAGAAGATACGCAGTATTTT
cdr3_aa: CASTREDTQYF

j_call: TRBJ2-1
d_call: TRBD2
clone_size: -
v_call: TRBV28
cdr3_nt: TGTGCCAGCAGCCGACAAGCGGGAGGTAATGAGCAGTTCTTC
cdr3_aa: CASSRQAGGNEQFF

j_call: TRBJ1-1
d_call: -
clone_size: -
v_call: TRBV5-5
cdr3_nt: TGTGCCAGCAGTTTACAGGCTATGGGGAACACTGAAGCTTTCTTT
cdr3_aa: CASSLQAMGNTEAFF

j_call: TRBJ2-5
d_call: -
clone_size: -
v_call: TRBV28
cdr3_nt: TGTGCCAGCAGTTCACCTATGGAAGAGACCCAGTACTTC
cdr3_aa: CASSSPMEETQYF

j_call: TRBJ1-4
d_call: -
clone_size: -
v_call: TRBV28
cdr3_nt: TGTGCCAGCAGTTTCGACCCGGCAGGGGCAGATGAAAAACTGTTTTTT
cdr3_aa: CASSFDPAGADEKLFF

j_call: TRBJ2-3
d_call: -
clone_size: -
v_call: TRBV30
cdr3_nt: TGTGCCTGGAGTGTTTACGAGGTCTACACAGATACGCAGTATTTT
cdr3_aa: CAWSVYEVYTDTQYF

j_call: TRBJ2-1
d_call: -
clone_size: -
v_call: TRBV5-1
cdr3_nt: TGCGCATCGAGCCCTACAGGATACAATGAGCAGTTCTTC
cdr3_aa: CASSPTGYNEQFF

j_call: TRBJ2-7
d_call: TRBD2
clone_size: -
v_call: TRBV4-1
cdr3_nt: TGCGCCAGCAGCCCAGGACTAGCGGGGAGATCCTACGAGCAGTACTTC
cdr3_aa: CASSPGLAGRSYEQYF

j_call: TRBJ1-1
d_call: -
clone_size: -
v_call: TRBV5-5
cdr3_nt: TGTGCCAGCAGCTCACCCCTGAAGGAGGGCTTGGCTTTCTTT
cdr3_aa: CASSSPLKEGLAFF

j_call: TRBJ2-7
d_call: -
clone_size: -
v_call: TRBV6-1
cdr3_nt: TGTGCCAGCAGGGCATATTACGAGCAGTACTTC
cdr3_aa: CASRAYYEQYF

j_call: TRBJ2-1
d_call: -
clone_size: few
v_call: TRBV9
cdr3_nt: TGTGCCAGCAGCGTAAGGGGGAGCGGCTCCTACAATGAGCAGTTCTTC
cdr3_aa: CASSVRGSGSYNEQFF

j_call: TRBJ1-1
d_call: TRBD1
clone_size: -
v_call: TRBV7-9
cdr3_nt: TGTGCCAGCAGCTTAGTGGGACAGGGATACACTGAAGCTTTCTTT
cdr3_aa: CASSLVGQGYTEAFF

j_call: TRBJ2-3
d_call: -
clone_size: once
v_call: TRBV30
cdr3_nt: TGTGCCTGGAGTGTGGCGGCAGGACTCACAGATACGCAGTATTTT
cdr3_aa: CAWSVAAGLTDTQYF

j_call: TRBJ2-1
d_call: -
clone_size: once
v_call: TRBV7-2
cdr3_nt: TGTGCCAGCAGCAACGGGTACAATGAGCAGTTCTTC
cdr3_aa: CASSNGYNEQFF

j_call: TRBJ1-5
d_call: TRBD1
clone_size: -
v_call: TRBV5-1
cdr3_nt: TGCGCCAGCAGCCAGGACAGGGGCGGTCAGCCCCAGCATTTT
cdr3_aa: CASSQDRGGQPQHF

j_call: TRBJ2-5
d_call: TRBD2
clone_size: -
v_call: TRBV4-1
cdr3_nt: TGCGCCAGCAGGAGGAGCACTAGCGGCACCCAGTACTTC
cdr3_aa: CASRRSTSGTQYF

j_call: TRBJ2-5
d_call: TRBD1
clone_size: -
v_call: TRBV7-2
cdr3_nt: TGTGCCAGCAGCTTGGGACAGGGCTGGGAGACCCAGTACTTC
cdr3_aa: CASSLGQGWETQYF

j_call: TRBJ2-3
d_call: TRBD2
clone_size: -
v_call: TRBV7-8
cdr3_nt: TGTGCCAGCAGCTTAGTCACAGCGGGGGGGGTCACAGATACGCAGTATTTT
cdr3_aa: CASSLVTAGGVTDTQYF

j_call: TRBJ2-3
d_call: -
clone_size: -
v_call: TRBV7-9
cdr3_nt: TGTTCCAGCAGCTTATCGTTTTCAGATACGCAGTATTTT
cdr3_aa: CSSSLSFSDTQYF

j_call: TRBJ2-7
d_call: -
clone_size: once
v_call: TRBV4-1
cdr3_nt: TGCGCCAGCAGCCAAGATCGACAGCCCTGGGAGCAGTACTTC
cdr3_aa: CASSQDRQPWEQYF

j_call: TRBJ1-2
d_call: TRBD1
clone_size: -
v_call: TRBV5-1
cdr3_nt: TGCGCCAGTACCCCGTCGACAGGGGGCGTTCATGGCTACACCTTC
cdr3_aa: CASTPSTGGVHGYTF

j_call: TRBJ1-1
d_call: -
clone_size: once
v_call: TRBV2
cdr3_nt: TGTGCCAGCACCGAAAGGGACATACAGAACACTGAAGCTTTCTTT
cdr3_aa: CASTERDIQNTEAFF

j_call: TRBJ1-5
d_call: -
clone_size: -
v_call: TRBV5-1
cdr3_nt: TGCGCCAGCTCCCCAGGGGATATCAATCAGCCCCAGCATTTT
cdr3_aa: CASSPGDINQPQHF

j_call: TRBJ1-4
d_call: -
clone_size: few
v_call: TRBV19
cdr3_nt: TGTGCCAGTAGTATCGGTGAAAAACTGTTTTTT
cdr3_aa: CASSIGEKLFF

j_call: TRBJ2-2
d_call: TRBD1
clone_size: -
v_call: TRBV5-1
cdr3_nt: TGCGCCAGCAGCCCTCACCGGGACAGGAGCACCGGGGAGCTGTTTTTT
cdr3_aa: CASSPHRDRSTGELFF

j_call: TRBJ2-1
d_call: -
clone_size: few
v_call: TRBV10-3
cdr3_nt: TGTGCCAGCAGTTACTCGATCCTAGCGTGGGCCAATGAGCAGTTCTTC
cdr3_aa: CASSYSILAWANEQFF

j_call: TRBJ2-5
d_call: -
clone_size: -
v_call: TRBV5-1
cdr3_nt: TGCGCCAGCAGCTTGGGGGCAGGGGAAGAGACCCAGTACTTC
cdr3_aa: CASSLGAGEETQYF

j_call: TRBJ2-3
d_call: TRBD2
clone_size: few
v_call: TRBV5-1
cdr3_nt: TGCGCCAGCAGCTTGCCCTCTGGCGGGGGGGTCACAGATACGCAGTATTTT
cdr3_aa: CASSLPSGGGVTDTQYF

j_call: TRBJ1-1
d_call: -
clone_size: -
v_call: TRBV5-1
cdr3_nt: TGCGCCAGCAGCTTGGAGCAGGGGACTGAAGCTTTCTTT
cdr3_aa: CASSLEQGTEAFF

j_call: TRBJ2-5
d_call: -
clone_size: -
v_call: TRBV7-3
cdr3_nt: TGTGCCAGCAGCTTAACCCCTGGGGGAGGACAAGAGACCCAGTACTTC
cdr3_aa: CASSLTPGGGQETQYF

j_call: TRBJ2-7
d_call: TRBD1
clone_size: once
v_call: TRBV10-2
cdr3_nt: TGCGCCAGCAGTGAGTACAGGGGGCGCGAGCAGTACTTC
cdr3_aa: CASSEYRGREQYF

j_call: TRBJ1-1
d_call: -
clone_size: -
v_call: TRBV19
cdr3_nt: TGTGCCAGTAGCCCAATAGAGCGGACGAACACTGAAGCTTTCTTT
cdr3_aa: CASSPIERTNTEAFF